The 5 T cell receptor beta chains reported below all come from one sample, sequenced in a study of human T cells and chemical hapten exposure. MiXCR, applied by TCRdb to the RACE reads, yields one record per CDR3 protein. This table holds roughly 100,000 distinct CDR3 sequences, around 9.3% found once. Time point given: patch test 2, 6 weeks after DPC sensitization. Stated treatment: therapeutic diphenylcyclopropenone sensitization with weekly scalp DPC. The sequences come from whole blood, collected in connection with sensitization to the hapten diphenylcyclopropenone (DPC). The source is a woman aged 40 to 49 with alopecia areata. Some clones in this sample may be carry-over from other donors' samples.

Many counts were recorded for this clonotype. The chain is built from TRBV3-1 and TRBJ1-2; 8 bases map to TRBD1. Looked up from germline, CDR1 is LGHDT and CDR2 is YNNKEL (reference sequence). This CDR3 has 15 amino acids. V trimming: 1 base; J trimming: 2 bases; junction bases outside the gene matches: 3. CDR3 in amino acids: CASSQGQGKNYGYTF. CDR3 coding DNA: TGTGCCAGCAGCCAAGGACAGGGGAAGAACTATGGCTACACCTTC.

The CDR3 DNA sequence: TGTGCCAGCAGCCAGAGAGGACTTCGGGAGCAGTTCTTC. The encoded protein is CASSQRGLREQFF. The chain couples TRBV14 to TRBJ2-1, with D perhaps matching TRBD2 (5 bases). Trimming pared 3 bases from V and 10 bases from J, leaving 13 bases between. The CDR3 is 13 amino acids. Germline V lookup: CDR1 SGHDN, CDR2 FVKESK.

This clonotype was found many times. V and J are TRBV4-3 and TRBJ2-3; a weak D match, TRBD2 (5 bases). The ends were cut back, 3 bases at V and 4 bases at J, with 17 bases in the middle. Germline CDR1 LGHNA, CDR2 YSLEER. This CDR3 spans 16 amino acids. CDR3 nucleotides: TGCGCCAGCAGCCACAGATATAGGAACGGGGCAGATACGCAGTATTTT. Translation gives CASSHRYRNGADTQYF.

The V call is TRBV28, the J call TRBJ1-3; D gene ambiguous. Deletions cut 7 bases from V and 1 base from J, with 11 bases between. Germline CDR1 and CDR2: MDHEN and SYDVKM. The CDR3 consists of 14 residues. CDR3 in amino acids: CASTEEGSGNTIYF. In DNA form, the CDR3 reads TGTGCCAGCACTGAGGAGGGTTCTGGAAACACCATATATTTT. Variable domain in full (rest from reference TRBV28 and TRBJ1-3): DVKVTQSSRYLVKRTGEKVFLECVQDMDHENMFWYRQDPGLGLRLIYFSYDVKMKEKGDIPEGYSVSREKKERFSLILESASTNQTSMYLCASTEEGSGNTIYFGEGSWLTVV.

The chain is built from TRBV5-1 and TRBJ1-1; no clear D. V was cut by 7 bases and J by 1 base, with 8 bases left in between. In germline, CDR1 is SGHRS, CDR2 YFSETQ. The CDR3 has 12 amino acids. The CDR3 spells CASAAGNTEAFF. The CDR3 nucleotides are TGCGCCAGCGCGGCGGGGAACACTGAAGCTTTCTTT.